The rows below give T cell receptor beta chains drawn from one sample of a study of T cell responses to AZD1222 COVID-19 vaccine. Assay: immunoSEQ multiplex PCR; the TCRdb copy retains only in-frame clones and omits some. The sample contains 45,000 to 60,000 clones, roughly nine tenths of which appear only once. Source: peripheral blood, taken on day 0 of AZD1222 vaccination. These receptor sequences come from an adult in good health. The CDR3 runs from the conserved cysteine through the conserved F or W. Fields, in order: V gene, clone size, J gene, D gene, CDR3 protein, CDR3 DNA. D genes are given only for firm matches. Size is omitted from some rows. Given values are once, few, many or a class for expanded clones.

V gene: TRBV30
clone size: NA
J gene: TRBJ2-5
D gene: TRBD2
CDR3 protein: CAWRPSGGHETQYF
CDR3 DNA: TGTGCCTGGAGACCTAGCGGGGGGCATGAGACCCAGTACTTC

V gene: TRBV10-3
clone size: NA
J gene: TRBJ1-2
D gene: NA
CDR3 protein: CAISGGRTAGYGYTF
CDR3 DNA: TGTGCCATCAGTGGCGGTAGAACAGCGGGCTATGGCTACACCTTC

V gene: TRBV10-3
clone size: NA
J gene: TRBJ1-1
D gene: TRBD1
CDR3 protein: CAIGGTGRGNTEAFF
CDR3 DNA: TGTGCCATCGGGGGGACAGGGAGGGGGAACACTGAAGCTTTCTTT

V gene: TRBV3-1/TRBV3-2
clone size: NA
J gene: TRBJ1-5
D gene: NA
CDR3 protein: CASSQEQYSNQPQHF
CDR3 DNA: TGTGCCAGCAGCCAAGAACAATATAGCAATCAGCCCCAGCATTTT

V gene: TRBV4-1
clone size: NA
J gene: TRBJ1-5
D gene: NA
CDR3 protein: CASSQRGLRDTQGKLNQPQHF
CDR3 DNA: TGCGCCAGCAGCCAACGAGGACTTCGGGACACCCAGGGGAAACTCAATCAGCCCCAGCATTTT

V gene: TRBV3-1/TRBV3-2
clone size: NA
J gene: TRBJ2-7
D gene: TRBD2
CDR3 protein: CASSLAGGRSSEQYF
CDR3 DNA: TGTGCCAGCAGCCTGGCGGGGGGACGTTCATCCGAGCAGTACTTC

V gene: TRBV11-2
clone size: NA
J gene: TRBJ1-6
D gene: NA
CDR3 protein: CASSLGPGLDSPLHF
CDR3 DNA: TGTGCCAGCAGCTTAGGTCCGGGTCTGGATTCACCCCTCCACTTT

V gene: TRBV7-2
clone size: few
J gene: TRBJ2-7
D gene: TRBD2
CDR3 protein: CASSSPGLAGKSSYEQYF
CDR3 DNA: TGTGCCAGCAGTTCCCCGGGACTAGCGGGGAAAAGCTCCTACGAGCAGTACTTC

V gene: TRBV6-5
clone size: NA
J gene: TRBJ2-1
D gene: TRBD2
CDR3 protein: CASSSQTSGGMDEQFF
CDR3 DNA: TGTGCCAGCAGTTCCCAAACTAGCGGGGGGATGGATGAGCAGTTCTTC

V gene: TRBV6-1
clone size: NA
J gene: TRBJ1-6
D gene: NA
CDR3 protein: CASSEVAPVNNSPLHF
CDR3 DNA: TGTGCCAGCAGTGAAGTAGCTCCCGTTAATAATTCACCCCTCCACTTT

V gene: TRBV5-5
clone size: NA
J gene: TRBJ2-7
D gene: NA
CDR3 protein: CASSSANSPYEQYF
CDR3 DNA: TGTGCCAGCAGCTCGGCGAATAGTCCATACGAGCAGTACTTC

V gene: TRBV9
clone size: NA
J gene: TRBJ2-6
D gene: NA
CDR3 protein: CASSVGGSGANVLTF
CDR3 DNA: TGTGCCAGCAGCGTGGGAGGTTCTGGGGCCAACGTCCTGACTTTC

V gene: TRBV3-1/TRBV3-2
clone size: NA
J gene: TRBJ2-2
D gene: TRBD1
CDR3 protein: CASSALADRERNTGELFF
CDR3 DNA: TGTGCCAGCAGCGCACTGGCTGACAGGGAACGTAACACCGGGGAGCTGTTTTTT

V gene: TRBV4-1
clone size: NA
J gene: TRBJ1-2
D gene: NA
CDR3 protein: CASSQDPGRRAGGYTF
CDR3 DNA: TGCGCCAGCAGCCAAGATCCCGGCAGGCGGGCGGGGGGCTACACCTTC

V gene: TRBV7-2
clone size: NA
J gene: TRBJ2-5
D gene: NA
CDR3 protein: CASSSPSRETQYF
CDR3 DNA: TGTGCCAGCAGCTCCCCGTCGAGGGAGACCCAGTACTTC

V gene: TRBV7-2
clone size: once
J gene: TRBJ2-3
D gene: TRBD2
CDR3 protein: CASSLALLAGDTQYF
CDR3 DNA: TGTGCCAGCAGCTTAGCGCTTTTAGCGGGGGATACGCAGTATTTT

V gene: TRBV18
clone size: NA
J gene: TRBJ2-7
D gene: NA
CDR3 protein: CASSPRPAGQYEQYF
CDR3 DNA: TGTGCCAGCTCACCTCGACCTGCGGGGCAATACGAGCAGTACTTC

V gene: TRBV4-1
clone size: few
J gene: TRBJ1-3
D gene: NA
CDR3 protein: CASSQLAFSGNTIYF
CDR3 DNA: TGCGCCAGCAGCCAATTAGCGTTCTCTGGAAACACCATATATTTT

V gene: TRBV6-4
clone size: NA
J gene: TRBJ2-2
D gene: NA
CDR3 protein: CASSPGQLNTGELFF
CDR3 DNA: TGTGCCAGCAGCCCCGGACAGCTGAACACCGGGGAGCTGTTTTTT

V gene: TRBV6-5
clone size: NA
J gene: TRBJ2-7
D gene: NA
CDR3 protein: CASRDSWSEQYF
CDR3 DNA: TGTGCCAGCAGGGACAGTTGGAGCGAGCAGTACTTC

V gene: TRBV20-1
clone size: NA
J gene: TRBJ1-2
D gene: NA
CDR3 protein: CSAWTNYGYTF
CDR3 DNA: TGCAGTGCCTGGACTAACTATGGCTACACCTTC

V gene: TRBV27
clone size: NA
J gene: TRBJ2-2
D gene: TRBD2
CDR3 protein: CASSSLPTSSGELFF
CDR3 DNA: TGTGCCAGCAGTTCCCTACCGACTAGCTCCGGGGAGCTGTTTTTT